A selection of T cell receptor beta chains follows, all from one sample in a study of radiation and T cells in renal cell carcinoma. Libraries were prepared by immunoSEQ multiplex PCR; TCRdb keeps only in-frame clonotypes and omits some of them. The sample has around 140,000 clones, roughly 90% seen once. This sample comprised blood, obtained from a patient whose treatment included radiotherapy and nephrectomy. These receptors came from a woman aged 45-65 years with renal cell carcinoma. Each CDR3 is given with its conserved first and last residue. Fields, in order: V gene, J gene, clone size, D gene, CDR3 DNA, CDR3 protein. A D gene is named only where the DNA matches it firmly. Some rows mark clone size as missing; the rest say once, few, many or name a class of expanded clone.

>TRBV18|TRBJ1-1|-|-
TGTGCCAGCTCATCCTCAATGGGGTCTTCGAACACTGAAGCTTTCTTT
CASSSSMGSSNTEAFF
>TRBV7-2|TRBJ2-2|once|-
TGTGCCAGCAGCCTACTCCCCCCGGGCGACACCGGGGAGCTGTTTTTT
CASSLLPPGDTGELFF
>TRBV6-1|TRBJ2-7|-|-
TGTGCCAGCAGTCCCCCTGGAACTCCCCATAAGTACTTC
CASSPPGTPHKYF
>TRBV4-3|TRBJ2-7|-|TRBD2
TGCGCCAGCAGCCAAGATCCGACGGGGGGTATTGAGTCCTACGAGCAGTACTTC
CASSQDPTGGIESYEQYF
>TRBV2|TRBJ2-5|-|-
TGTGCCAGCAGCGCACCGAAGACCCAGTACTTC
CASSAPKTQYF
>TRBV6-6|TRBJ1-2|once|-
TGTGCCAGCAGCTGGGGATTCGGTGGGGGCTACACCTTC
CASSWGFGGGYTF
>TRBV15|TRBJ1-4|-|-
TGTGCCACCAGCATCGGGCGTGGGGAAAATGAAAAACTGTTTTTT
CATSIGRGENEKLFF
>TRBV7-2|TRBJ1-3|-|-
TGTGCCAGCAGCTCGACAGCCCAAGGAAACACCATATATTTT
CASSSTAQGNTIYF
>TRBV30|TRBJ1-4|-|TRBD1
TGTGCCTGGGGGACAGGGAATAATGAAAAACTGTTTTTT
CAWGTGNNEKLFF
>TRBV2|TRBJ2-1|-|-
TGTGCCAGCAGTCTGAAGGAGTGGGGCCCTATTACCTACAATGAGCAGTTCTTC
CASSLKEWGPITYNEQFF
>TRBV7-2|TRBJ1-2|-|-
TGTGCCAGCAGCCGGGACCGCGAGGGAGGCTACACCTTC
CASSRDREGGYTF
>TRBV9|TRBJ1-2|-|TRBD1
TGTGCCAGCAGCGCGTCACGGACAGGGTCCCATGGCTGCACCTTC
CASSASRTGSHGCTF
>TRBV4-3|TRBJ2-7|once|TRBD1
TGCGCCAGCAGCCACCGACAGGGGGTGAACTACGAGCAGTACTTC
CASSHRQGVNYEQYF
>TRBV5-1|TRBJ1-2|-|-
TGCGCCAGCAGCTCTGACGGCCTCTCCTTCTATGGCTACACCTTC
CASSSDGLSFYGYTF
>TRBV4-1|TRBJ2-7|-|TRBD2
TGCGCCAGCAGCCAAATCAGCGGGGGGGCCTACGAGCAGTACTTC
CASSQISGGAYEQYF
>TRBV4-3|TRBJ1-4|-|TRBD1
TGCGCCAGCAGCCGGGGACTGACAGGGGGTAATGAAAAACTGTTTTTT
CASSRGLTGGNEKLFF
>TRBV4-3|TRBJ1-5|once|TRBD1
TGCGCCAGCAGCCAAGAGCACAGGGGGCATCAGCCCCAGCATTTT
CASSQEHRGHQPQHF
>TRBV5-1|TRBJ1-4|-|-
TGCGCCAGCAGCTTGGCCGGCAGATTCACAACTAATGAAAAACTGTTTTTT
CASSLAGRFTTNEKLFF